A selection of T cell receptor beta chains follows, all from one sample in a study of T cells in Graves' hyperthyroidism and ophthalmopathy. TCRdb ran MiXCR on the multiplex PCR reads and lists one entry per CDR3 protein. The sample gives approximately 400,000 distinct CDR3 sequences, approximately 15% of which show up once; more than 20% is in the top ten. The sample consisted of blood. The receptors derive from a man under 40 with Graves' hyperthyroidism that later progressed to Graves' ophthalmopathy. Both conserved end residues are part of each CDR3. The order of the fields is D gene, V gene, J gene, clone size, CDR3 protein, CDR3 DNA. The D gene is left open where the match is weak. Some rows have no size entry. The others give once, few or many, or a class for an expanded clone.

D gene: TRBD1; V gene: TRBV5-6; J gene: TRBJ1-4; clone size: few; CDR3 protein: CASSSHRGYATNEKLFF; CDR3 DNA: TGTGCCAGCAGCAGCCACAGGGGGTATGCAACTAATGAAAAACTGTTTTTT
D gene: TRBD1; V gene: TRBV30; J gene: TRBJ2-1; clone size: many; CDR3 protein: CAWSGSRGQGYNEQFF; CDR3 DNA: TGTGCCTGGAGTGGATCAAGGGGACAGGGGTACAATGAGCAGTTCTTC
D gene: -; V gene: TRBV29-1; J gene: TRBJ1-5; clone size: many; CDR3 protein: CSVTEGGAGQPQHF; CDR3 DNA: TGCAGCGTGACCGAGGGAGGGGCGGGACAGCCCCAGCATTTT
D gene: -; V gene: TRBV7-9; J gene: TRBJ2-7; clone size: many; CDR3 protein: CASSPVGDHEQYF; CDR3 DNA: TGTGCCAGCAGCCCTGTTGGTGACCACGAGCAGTACTTC
D gene: TRBD2; V gene: TRBV28; J gene: TRBJ2-1; clone size: many; CDR3 protein: CASSLLSKGRAPAYNEQFF; CDR3 DNA: TGTGCCAGCAGTTTATTGAGTAAGGGGAGGGCACCCGCCTACAATGAGCAGTTCTTC
D gene: -; V gene: TRBV7-6; J gene: TRBJ2-1; clone size: few; CDR3 protein: CASSLVPVSSYNEQFF; CDR3 DNA: TGTGCCAGCAGCTTAGTACCCGTGAGCTCCTACAATGAGCAGTTCTTC
D gene: TRBD1; V gene: TRBV6-1; J gene: TRBJ1-6; clone size: few; CDR3 protein: CASSRQGVVSPLHF; CDR3 DNA: TGTGCCAGCAGTCGACAGGGAGTTGTGTCACCCCTCCACTTT
D gene: -; V gene: TRBV6-1; J gene: TRBJ1-3; clone size: few; CDR3 protein: CASRLTGPGNTIYF; CDR3 DNA: TGTGCCAGCAGACTGACAGGCCCTGGAAACACCATATATTTT
D gene: -; V gene: TRBV4-1; J gene: TRBJ2-7; clone size: -; CDR3 protein: CASSQKQPSSYEQYF; CDR3 DNA: TGCGCCAGCAGCCAAAAACAACCAAGCTCCTACGAGCAGTACTTC
D gene: -; V gene: TRBV5-4; J gene: TRBJ1-2; clone size: few; CDR3 protein: CASSLGPGFSGYTF; CDR3 DNA: TGTGCCAGCAGCTTAGGTCCAGGGTTCAGTGGCTACACCTTC
D gene: -; V gene: TRBV7-9; J gene: TRBJ1-2; clone size: many; CDR3 protein: CASSLATVMRGYTF; CDR3 DNA: TGTGCCAGCAGCTTAGCGACGGTCATGAGAGGCTACACCTTC
D gene: TRBD1; V gene: TRBV6-1; J gene: TRBJ1-4; clone size: many; CDR3 protein: CASRIGQGNNEKLFF; CDR3 DNA: TGTGCCAGCAGAATCGGACAGGGTAATAATGAAAAACTGTTTTTT
D gene: -; V gene: TRBV19; J gene: TRBJ2-7; clone size: few; CDR3 protein: CANIPVAGARTYEQYF; CDR3 DNA: TGTGCCAATATCCCGGTGGCAGGGGCTAGAACTTACGAGCAGTACTTC
D gene: -; V gene: TRBV2; J gene: TRBJ2-2; clone size: -; CDR3 protein: CASRPRLTGELFF; CDR3 DNA: TGTGCCAGCCGCCCCAGGTTGACCGGGGAGCTGTTTTTT
D gene: -; V gene: TRBV28; J gene: TRBJ1-3; clone size: many; CDR3 protein: CASSSESGRGSGNTIYF; CDR3 DNA: TGTGCCAGCAGTTCGGAATCGGGGCGAGGCTCTGGAAACACCATATATTTT
D gene: -; V gene: TRBV30; J gene: TRBJ2-7; clone size: few; CDR3 protein: CAWSFWGSSYEQYF; CDR3 DNA: TGTGCCTGGAGCTTTTGGGGTAGCTCCTACGAGCAGTACTTC
D gene: -; V gene: TRBV18; J gene: TRBJ1-1; clone size: many; CDR3 protein: CASSPRAGPAEAFF; CDR3 DNA: TGTGCCAGCTCACCACGAGCAGGGCCTGCTGAAGCTTTCTTT
D gene: -; V gene: TRBV2; J gene: TRBJ1-4; clone size: many; CDR3 protein: CASRGTVATNEKLFF; CDR3 DNA: TGTGCCAGCAGGGGGACGGTAGCAACTAATGAAAAACTGTTTTTT
D gene: -; V gene: TRBV6-1; J gene: TRBJ1-4; clone size: many; CDR3 protein: CASSAWGPTNEKLFF; CDR3 DNA: TGTGCCAGCAGTGCATGGGGACCTACTAATGAAAAACTGTTTTTT
D gene: -; V gene: TRBV19; J gene: TRBJ1-1; clone size: -; CDR3 protein: CASSIEKRMNTEAFF; CDR3 DNA: TGTGCCAGTAGTATAGAGAAAAGAATGAACACTGAAGCTTTCTTT
D gene: -; V gene: TRBV7-6; J gene: TRBJ2-1; clone size: many; CDR3 protein: CASSPGRNNEQFF; CDR3 DNA: TGTGCCAGCAGCCCTGGCCGGAACAATGAGCAGTTCTTC
D gene: TRBD2; V gene: TRBV19; J gene: TRBJ2-6; clone size: -; CDR3 protein: CASSIGGGPSGANVLTF; CDR3 DNA: TGTGCCAGTAGTATAGGCGGGGGTCCCTCTGGGGCCAACGTCCTGACTTTC
D gene: -; V gene: TRBV6-1; J gene: TRBJ1-1; clone size: many; CDR3 protein: CASSAGPGSGHYTEAFF; CDR3 DNA: TGTGCCAGCAGTGCCGGACCAGGGTCTGGTCACTACACTGAAGCTTTCTTT
D gene: TRBD1; V gene: TRBV12-3/TRBV12-4; J gene: TRBJ2-4; clone size: few; CDR3 protein: CASSQTGTGRNIQYF; CDR3 DNA: TGTGCCAGCAGCCAAACCGGGACAGGCAGAAACATTCAGTACTTC
D gene: -; V gene: TRBV6-5; J gene: TRBJ2-6; clone size: many; CDR3 protein: CASSYWAGAPLGANVLTF; CDR3 DNA: TGTGCCAGCAGTTACTGGGCAGGGGCCCCTCTGGGGGCCAACGTCCTGACTTTC
D gene: -; V gene: TRBV12-3/TRBV12-4; J gene: TRBJ2-1; clone size: many; CDR3 protein: CASSPRNSQPYNEQFF; CDR3 DNA: TGTGCCAGCAGTCCGCGGAATAGCCAACCCTACAATGAGCAGTTCTTC